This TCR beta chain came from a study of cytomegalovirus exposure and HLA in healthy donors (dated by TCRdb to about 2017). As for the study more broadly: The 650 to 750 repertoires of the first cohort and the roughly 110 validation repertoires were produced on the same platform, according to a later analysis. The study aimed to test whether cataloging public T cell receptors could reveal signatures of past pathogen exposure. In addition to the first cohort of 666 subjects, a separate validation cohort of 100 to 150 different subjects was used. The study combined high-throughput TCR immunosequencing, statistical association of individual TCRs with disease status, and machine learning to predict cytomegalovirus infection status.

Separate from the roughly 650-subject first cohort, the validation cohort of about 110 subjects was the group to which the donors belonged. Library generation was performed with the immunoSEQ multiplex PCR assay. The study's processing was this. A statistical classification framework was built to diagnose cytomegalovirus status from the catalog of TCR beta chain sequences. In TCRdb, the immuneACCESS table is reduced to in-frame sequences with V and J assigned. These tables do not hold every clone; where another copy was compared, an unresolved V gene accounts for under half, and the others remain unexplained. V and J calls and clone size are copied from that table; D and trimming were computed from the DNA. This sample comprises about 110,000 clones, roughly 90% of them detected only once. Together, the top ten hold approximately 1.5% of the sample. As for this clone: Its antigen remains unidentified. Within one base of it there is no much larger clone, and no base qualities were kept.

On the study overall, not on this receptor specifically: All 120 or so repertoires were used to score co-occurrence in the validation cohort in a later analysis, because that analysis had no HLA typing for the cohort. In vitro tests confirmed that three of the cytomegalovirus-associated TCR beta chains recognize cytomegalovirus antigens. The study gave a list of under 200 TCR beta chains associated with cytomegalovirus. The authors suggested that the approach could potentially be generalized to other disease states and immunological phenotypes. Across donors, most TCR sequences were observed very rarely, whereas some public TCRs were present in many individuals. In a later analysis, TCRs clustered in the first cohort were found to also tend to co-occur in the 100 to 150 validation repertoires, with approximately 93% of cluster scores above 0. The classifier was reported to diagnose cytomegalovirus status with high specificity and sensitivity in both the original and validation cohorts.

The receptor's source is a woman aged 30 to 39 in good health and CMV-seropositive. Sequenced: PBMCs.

The CDR3 loop reads CASSFVQGADQPQHF. The nucleotide sequence reads TGTGCCAGCAGCTTCGTACAGGGGGCTGATCAGCCCCAGCATTTT. The chain is assembled from TRBV7-2 and TRBJ1-5; 9 middle bases align to TRBD1. CDR1 and CDR2 were assigned from the germline V gene as SGHTA and FQGNSA. The junction shows trimming of 3 bases on V and 5 bases on J, and the gene matches do not reach 5 bases of it. The CDR3 sequence holds 15 residues, the cysteine and phenylalanine included. Just the 45-base CDR3 DNA is kept, in frame starting at base 1. Here the CDR3 is joined to the reference TRBV7-2 and TRBJ1-5 genes, and the full variable domain is: GAGVSQSPSNKVTEKGKDVELRCDPISGHTALYWYRQSLGQGLEFLIYFQGNSAPDKSGLPSDRFSAERTGGSVSTLTIQRTQQEDSAVYLCASSFVQGADQPQHFGDGTRLSIL.